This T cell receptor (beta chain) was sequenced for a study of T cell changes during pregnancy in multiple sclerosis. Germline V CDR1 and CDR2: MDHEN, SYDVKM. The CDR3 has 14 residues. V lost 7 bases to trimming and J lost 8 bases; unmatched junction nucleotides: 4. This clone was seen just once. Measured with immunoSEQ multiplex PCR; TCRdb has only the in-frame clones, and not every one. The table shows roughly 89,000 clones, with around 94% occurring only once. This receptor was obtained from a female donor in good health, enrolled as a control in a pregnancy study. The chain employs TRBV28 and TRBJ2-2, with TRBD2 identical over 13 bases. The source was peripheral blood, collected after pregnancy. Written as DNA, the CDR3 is TGTGCCAGCAACGGACTAGCGGGAGCTGGGGAGCTGTTTTTT. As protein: CASNGLAGAGELFF.